What follows describes a single T cell receptor beta chain. The V gene's germline CDR1 is MGHDK and CDR2 SYGVNS. Trimming cost V 8 bases and J 4 bases, with 17 bases left between them. There are 15 residues in the CDR3. These data are taken from a study of cytomegalovirus exposure and HLA in healthy donors. A multiplex PCR was run with 60 Vbeta primers and 13 Jbeta primers. Here immunoSEQ multiplex PCR was the method, and the copy in TCRdb shows in-frame clones only, minus some. The repertoire holds approximately 100,000 clones, with under 90% as singletons. The V call is TRBV25-1, the J call TRBJ2-2, with D tentatively TRBD1 (7 bases). This sequence originates from a woman in her 30s in good health and CMV-seronegative. The sequenced sample was PBMCs. In DNA, the CDR3 is TGTGCCAGCCAAGCTTACAGGGGAGGCACCGGGGAGCTGTTTTTT. This encodes CASQAYRGGTGELFF. Complete variable domain (other parts from reference TRBV25-1 and TRBJ2-2): EADIYQTPRYLVIGTGKKITLECSQTMGHDKMYWYQQDPGMELHLIHYSYGVNSTEKGDLSSESTVSRIRTEHFPLTLESARPSHTSQYLCASQAYRGGTGELFFGEGSRLTVL.